A selection of T cell receptor beta chains follows, all from one sample in a study of T cells in Graves' hyperthyroidism and ophthalmopathy. A single record per CDR3 protein comes from TCRdb applying MiXCR to the multiplex PCR reads. The sample contains about 400,000 distinct CDR3 sequences, 15% of which appear only once. The specimen sequenced was blood. The receptors were gathered from a woman aged 55-69 years with Graves' ophthalmopathy. The CDR3 runs from the conserved cysteine through the conserved F or W.

V,J,CDR3
TRBV28,TRBJ2-7,CASRPFPGAYEQYF
TRBV28,TRBJ2-7,CASSLSTGLGEQYF
TRBV30,TRBJ1-3,CAWGTGGAGNTIYF
TRBV7-9,TRBJ2-7,CASSFESGIGEQYF
TRBV7-2,TRBJ1-4,CASSLAGQGMRKLFF
TRBV7-9,TRBJ1-4,CASSTSLEGKLFF
TRBV12-3/TRBV12-4,TRBJ2-1,CASSRISGSEQFF
TRBV20-1,TRBJ2-5,CSASAGNQETQYF
TRBV12-3/TRBV12-4,TRBJ2-7,CASRATGDIRSEQYF
TRBV28,TRBJ2-1,CASSLYGNYNEQFF
TRBV11-2,TRBJ1-4,CASSPFQGMGEKLFF
TRBV28,TRBJ2-7,CATGLAGLLGYEQYF
TRBV20-1,TRBJ2-5,CSARVGMETQYF
TRBV3-1,TRBJ1-1,CASSPKLLRTAFMNTEAFF
TRBV2,TRBJ2-3,CATGGGKLKRGSTDTQYF
TRBV10-3,TRBJ2-1,CAISGQVYNEQFF
TRBV2,TRBJ2-4,CASSELQREANIQYF
TRBV19,TRBJ2-1,CATGASGRASEQFF
TRBV12-3/TRBV12-4,TRBJ1-3,CASSARQGLLGNTIYF
TRBV25-1,TRBJ1-3,CATTDGNTIYF
TRBV10-3,TRBJ2-6,CAITSRQGTGTGANVLTF
TRBV28,TRBJ2-5,CASAGRPGIQYF
TRBV5-8,TRBJ2-5,CASSVPLGEQETQYF
TRBV10-3,TRBJ2-5,CAISETKSLARLQETQYF
TRBV28,TRBJ2-7,CASSLYGRAYEQYF
TRBV18,TRBJ2-7,CASSPPGASGIAYEQYF
TRBV24-1,TRBJ1-1,CATSDLRMPGQGDTEAFF
TRBV9,TRBJ2-3,CASSVGQARTDTQYF
TRBV11-2,TRBJ2-3,CASSRGGGAGTDTQYF
TRBV28,TRBJ1-5,CASSQNQGSSNQPQHF
TRBV28,TRBJ1-2,CASSGTGRNYGYTF
TRBV24-1,TRBJ2-1,CATTGTGVHEQFF